This T cell receptor beta chain appears in the sequencing data of a study of vaccination effects on CD4 cells after COVID-19. Under the ViraFEST assay, PBMC were stimulated with viral peptide pools so that antigen-specific CD4+ T cells expanded. Sequencing was performed afterwards. When ten to eleven days of culture had elapsed, CD4+ T cells were isolated. The individual was infected with SARS-CoV-2 between March and December 2020, as confirmed by PCR. Subjects were given two BNT162b2 or mRNA-1273 vaccine doses. TCRdb's copy holds only in-frame clones and misses some; the assay was immunoSEQ multiplex PCR. The sample carries over 15,000 clones, about 70% recorded once. In the case of this clone: Antigen specificity is unknown.

This sample comprised CD4+ T cells from PBMCs cultured with SARS-CoV-2 spike peptides, obtained after COVID-19 vaccination. The sequence was obtained from a human donor who had a prior SARS-CoV-2 infection.

Here the CDR3 DNA reads TGTGCCAGCACCCTGACAGGGGGAAACTATGGCTACACCTTC. Encoded protein: CASTLTGGNYGYTF. The gene calls are TRBV28 and TRBJ1-2, with 9 nucleotides matching TRBD1. This CDR3 is built from 14 residues. The germline CDR1 and CDR2 sequences are MDHEN and SYDVKM. With 7 bases clipped from V and 2 bases from J, the junction kept 5 bases outside the gene matches.